The clone carrying this T cell receptor beta chain was detected ten times or more. Its antigen remains unknown. These data are taken from a study of T cells in Graves' hyperthyroidism and ophthalmopathy. Overall study results and limits: Also found in blood were most expanded thyroid clonotypes above 0.001.

Diagnostic decisions used clinical symptoms, serum thyroxine and TRAb, thyroid ultrasound and orbital computed tomography. Amplification yielded TCR beta CDR3 regions, with RNA transcripts as the source. The TCR CDR3 was amplified in a first-round RT-PCR using the HTBI primer set. TCRdb re-called the multiplex PCR reads with MiXCR, one entry per CDR3 protein. Among a few hundred thousand distinct CDR3 sequences listed, approximately 15% were seen once. CDR3 length: 16 residues. Per germline, CDR1 MNHNS and CDR2 SASEGT. V lost 8 bases and J 2 bases, leaving 20 bases between the germline ends. This clonotype was sampled from a woman aged 18-29 years with Graves' hyperthyroidism. The chain employs TRBV6-1 and TRBJ2-3; TRBD1 might be the D (6 bases). The sample consisted of blood. The CDR3 here is CASVPLGADFTDTQYF. CDR3 DNA: TGTGCCAGCGTACCGTTGGGGGCGGATTTCACAGATACGCAGTATTTT.